The sequence of this TCR beta chain was determined in a study of regulatory T cells in long-lasting Graves disease. Study summary: More than 5 years of antithyroid drugs with positive TSH receptor antibodies defined persistent Graves' disease.

The CDR3 has 16 residues. Germline CDR1 SGHTA, CDR2 FQGNSA. The V gene end was trimmed by 5 bases and the J gene end by 0 bases; junction bases not matched to a gene: 8. Arm-PCR of CDR3 regions and iRepertoire HTBI primers were used to build TCR beta libraries. In the original workflow: Looking across samples, the authors found approximately 60 TRBV and 15 or so TRBJ segments. TCRdb reanalysed the multiplex PCR reads using MiXCR and keeps one entry per CDR3 protein. Clone size and V and J calls follow TCRdb, not the original study. The sample carries approximately 400,000 distinct CDR3 sequences, roughly a quarter recorded once. The time point denotes: persistent/refractory GD, antithyroid drugs over 5 years with positive TRAb. TCR sequences were obtained from RNA taken from PBMCs. This clonotype was seen a handful of times. Its target is not known. Notes on the study in general: TRBV28, TRBJ1-2 and TRBJ2-5 were segments that persistent disease favored.

The receptor's source is a female donor with Graves disease. The starting material was peripheral blood mononuclear cells (PBMCs), obtained when the disease was refractory, from a patient treated with antithyroid drugs. V and J are TRBV7-2 and TRBJ1-2; 8 bases agree with TRBD1. For the CDR3, the DNA is TGTGCCAGCAGCCAATACCAGGGGGCCACTAACTATGGCTACACCTTC. Protein: CASSQYQGATNYGYTF. Using reference TRBV7-2 and TRBJ1-2 for the parts outside the CDR3, the full variable domain is GAGVSQSPSNKVTEKGKDVELRCDPISGHTALYWYRQSLGQGLEFLIYFQGNSAPDKSGLPSDRFSAERTGGSVSTLTIQRTQQEDSAVYLCASSQYQGATNYGYTFGSGTRLTVV.